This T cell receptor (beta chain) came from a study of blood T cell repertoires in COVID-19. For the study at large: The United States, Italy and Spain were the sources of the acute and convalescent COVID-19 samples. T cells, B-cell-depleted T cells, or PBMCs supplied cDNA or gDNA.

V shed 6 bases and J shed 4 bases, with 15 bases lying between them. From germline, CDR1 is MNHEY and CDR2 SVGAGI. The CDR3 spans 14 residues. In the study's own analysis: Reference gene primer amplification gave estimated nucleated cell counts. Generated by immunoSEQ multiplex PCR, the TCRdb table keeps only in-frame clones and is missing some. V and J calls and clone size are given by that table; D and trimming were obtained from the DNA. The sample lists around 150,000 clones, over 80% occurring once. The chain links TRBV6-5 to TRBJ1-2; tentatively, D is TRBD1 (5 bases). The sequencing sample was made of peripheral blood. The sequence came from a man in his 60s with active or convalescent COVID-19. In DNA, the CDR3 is TGTGCCAGCAGCCCGAGACAGAGAACCTATGGCTACACCTTC. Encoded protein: CASSPRQRTYGYTF.